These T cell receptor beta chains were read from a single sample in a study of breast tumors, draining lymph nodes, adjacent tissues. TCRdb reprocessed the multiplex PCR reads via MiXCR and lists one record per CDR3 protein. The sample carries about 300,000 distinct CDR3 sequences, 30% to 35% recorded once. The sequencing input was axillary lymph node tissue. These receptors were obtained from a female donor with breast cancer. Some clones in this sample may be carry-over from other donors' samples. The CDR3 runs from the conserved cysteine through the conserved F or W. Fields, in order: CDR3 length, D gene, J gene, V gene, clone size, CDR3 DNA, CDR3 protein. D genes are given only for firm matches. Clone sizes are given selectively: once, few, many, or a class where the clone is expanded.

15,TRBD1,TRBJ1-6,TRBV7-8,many,TGTGCCAGCAGCGAAGGACAGGGCCCCAATTCACCCCTCCACTTT,CASSEGQGPNSPLHF
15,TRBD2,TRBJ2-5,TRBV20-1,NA,TGCAGTGCTAGAACCGGGACTAGCGGGAGAGAGACCCAGTACTTC,CSARTGTSGRETQYF
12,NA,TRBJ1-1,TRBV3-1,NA,TGTGCCAGCAGCCGAACACAGAATGAAGCTTTCTTT,CASSRTQNEAFF
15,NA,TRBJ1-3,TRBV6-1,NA,TGTGCCACCCTCGGTCGACAGTCCTCTGGAGACACCGTATATTTT,CATLGRQSSGDTVYF
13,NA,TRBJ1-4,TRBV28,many,TGTGCCAGCACAGGGGCAACTAATGAAAAACTGTTTTTT,CASTGATNEKLFF
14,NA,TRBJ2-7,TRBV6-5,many,TGTGCCAGCAGCCGAGGTCCGCCCCGCGGCGAGCAGTACTTC,CASSRGPPRGEQYF
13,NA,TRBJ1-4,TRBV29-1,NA,TGCGGCGTTGCGCAAAACAAGAATGAAAAACTGTTTTTT,CGVAQNKNEKLFF
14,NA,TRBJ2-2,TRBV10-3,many,TGTGCCATCAGTGCGGGAGCGGACACCGGGGAGCTGTTTTTT,CAISAGADTGELFF
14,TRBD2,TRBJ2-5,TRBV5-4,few,TGTGCCAGCAGCTTGGGCACCGGGGGGGAGACCCAGTACTTC,CASSLGTGGETQYF
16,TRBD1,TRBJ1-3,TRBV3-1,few,TGTGCCAGCAGCCTCCGGGACAGAATCTCTGGAAACACCATATATTTT,CASSLRDRISGNTIYF
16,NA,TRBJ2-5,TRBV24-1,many,TGTGCCACCAGTGAGGGGGCTTCAGTCGCTGAAGAGACCCAGTACTTC,CATSEGASVAEETQYF
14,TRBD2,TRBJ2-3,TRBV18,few,TGTGCCAGCTCACCGGTAGGGAGGGGAGATACGCAGTATTTT,CASSPVGRGDTQYF
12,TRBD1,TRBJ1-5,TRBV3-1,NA,TGTGCCAGCAGCCAAGGGGGGACAGCCCAGCATTTT,CASSQGGTAQHF
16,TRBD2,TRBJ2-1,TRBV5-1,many,TGCGCCAGCAGCGTGACTAGCGGGAAGGGCGGGAATGAGCAGTTCTTC,CASSVTSGKGGNEQFF
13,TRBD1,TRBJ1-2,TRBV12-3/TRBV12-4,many,TGTGCCAGCAGTCCCATTACAGGGGGTGGCTACACCTTC,CASSPITGGGYTF
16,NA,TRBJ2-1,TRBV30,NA,TGTGCCTGGAGTAAAGGGGGGGGGTTCCCTTACAATGAGCAGTTCTTC,CAWSKGGGFPYNEQFF
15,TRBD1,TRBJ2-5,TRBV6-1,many,TGTGCCAGCAGTGACGGGACAGGACTGAAGACGACCCAGTACTTC,CASSDGTGLKTTQYF
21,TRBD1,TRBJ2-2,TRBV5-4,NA,TGTGCCAGCAGCTTCTGGGGCACCGGGACAGGGTTCGCTGCGAACACCGGGGAGCTGTTTTTT,CASSFWGTGTGFAANTGELFF